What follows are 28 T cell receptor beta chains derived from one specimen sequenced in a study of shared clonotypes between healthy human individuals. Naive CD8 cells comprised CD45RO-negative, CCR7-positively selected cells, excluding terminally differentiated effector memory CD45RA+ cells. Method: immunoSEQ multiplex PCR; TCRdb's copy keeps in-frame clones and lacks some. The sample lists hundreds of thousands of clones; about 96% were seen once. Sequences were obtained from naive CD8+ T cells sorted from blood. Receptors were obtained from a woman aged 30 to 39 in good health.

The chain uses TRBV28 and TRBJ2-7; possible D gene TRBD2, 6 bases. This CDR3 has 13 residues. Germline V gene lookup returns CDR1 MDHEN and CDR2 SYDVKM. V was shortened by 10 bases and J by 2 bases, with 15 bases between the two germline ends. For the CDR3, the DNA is TGTGCCACCGGAGCGGGTGGGCCCTACGAGCAGTACTTC. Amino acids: CATGAGGPYEQYF.

The CDR3 sequence is CASSMDGEQYF. The CDR3 DNA reads as TGTGCCAGCAGTATGGACGGAGAGCAGTACTTC. The chain is built from TRBV2 and TRBJ2-7; D uncertain. The V gene lost 5 bases and the J gene lost 7 bases, with 9 bases spanning the gap. From germline, CDR1 is SNHLY and CDR2 FYNNEI. The CDR3 covers 11 residues.

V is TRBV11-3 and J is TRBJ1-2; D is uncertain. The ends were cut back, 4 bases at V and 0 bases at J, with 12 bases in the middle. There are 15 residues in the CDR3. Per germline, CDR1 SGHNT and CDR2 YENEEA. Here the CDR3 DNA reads TGTGCCAGCAGCTCCTTACTAATATCTAACTATGGCTACACCTTC. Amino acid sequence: CASSSLLISNYGYTF.

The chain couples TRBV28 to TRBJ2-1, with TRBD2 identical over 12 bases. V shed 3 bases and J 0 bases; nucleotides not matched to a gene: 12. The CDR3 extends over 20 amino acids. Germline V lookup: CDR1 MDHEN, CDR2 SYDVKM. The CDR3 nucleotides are TGTGCCAGCAGTTTCCGACTAGCGGGAGACAACCCCGGCTCCTACAATGAGCAGTTCTTC. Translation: CASSFRLAGDNPGSYNEQFF. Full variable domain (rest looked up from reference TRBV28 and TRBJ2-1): DVKVTQSSRYLVKRTGEKVFLECVQDMDHENMFWYRQDPGLGLRLIYFSYDVKMKEKGDIPEGYSVSREKKERFSLILESASTNQTSMYLCASSFRLAGDNPGSYNEQFFGPGTRLTVL.

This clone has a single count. Written as DNA, the CDR3 is TGTGCCAGCAGCTTATCGGGAATTTACGAGCAGTACTTC. This sequence encodes CASSLSGIYEQYF. This chain uses TRBV7-8 with TRBJ2-7, with D maybe TRBD2 (5 bases). The CDR3 sequence is 13 residues long. Germline V gene data show CDR1 as SGHVS and CDR2 as FQNEAQ. V shed 2 bases and J shed 4 bases, with 9 bases lying between them.

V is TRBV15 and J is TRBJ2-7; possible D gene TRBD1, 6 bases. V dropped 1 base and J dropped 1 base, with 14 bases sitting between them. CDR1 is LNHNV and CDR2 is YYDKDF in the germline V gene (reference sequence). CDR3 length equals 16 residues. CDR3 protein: CATSRAAKGVSYEQYF. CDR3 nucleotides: TGTGCCACCAGCAGAGCAGCGAAGGGGGTTTCCTACGAGCAGTACTTC.

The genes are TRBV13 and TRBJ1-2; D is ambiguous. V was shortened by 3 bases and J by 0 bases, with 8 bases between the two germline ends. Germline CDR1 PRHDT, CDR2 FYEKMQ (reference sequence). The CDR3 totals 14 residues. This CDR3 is CASSFRTTNYGYTF. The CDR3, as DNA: TGTGCCAGCAGCTTCAGGACTACTAACTATGGCTACACCTTC.

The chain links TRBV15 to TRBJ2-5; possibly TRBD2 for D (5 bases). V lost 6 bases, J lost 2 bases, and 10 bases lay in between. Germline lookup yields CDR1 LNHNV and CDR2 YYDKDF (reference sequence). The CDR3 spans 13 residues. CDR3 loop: CATSKDWQETQYF. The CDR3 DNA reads TGTGCCACCAGTAAGGACTGGCAAGAGACCCAGTACTTC.

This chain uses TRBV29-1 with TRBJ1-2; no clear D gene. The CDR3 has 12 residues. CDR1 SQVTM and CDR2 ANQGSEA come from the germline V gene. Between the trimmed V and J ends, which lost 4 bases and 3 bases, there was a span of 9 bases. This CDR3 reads CSVAAMDYGYTF. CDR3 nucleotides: TGCAGCGTTGCGGCTATGGACTATGGCTACACCTTC.

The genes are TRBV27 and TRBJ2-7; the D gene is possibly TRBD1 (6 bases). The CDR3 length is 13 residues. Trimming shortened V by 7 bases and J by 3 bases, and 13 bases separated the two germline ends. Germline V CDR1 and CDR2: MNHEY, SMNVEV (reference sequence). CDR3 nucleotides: TGTGCCAGCAACCCACAAGGGGGCTACGAGCAGTACTTC. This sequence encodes CASNPQGGYEQYF.

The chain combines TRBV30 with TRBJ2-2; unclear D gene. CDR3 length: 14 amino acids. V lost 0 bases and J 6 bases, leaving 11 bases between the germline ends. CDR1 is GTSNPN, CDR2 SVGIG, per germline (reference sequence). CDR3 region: CAWSVKAPAGELFF. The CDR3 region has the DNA TGTGCCTGGAGTGTTAAGGCGCCTGCCGGGGAGCTGTTTTTT.

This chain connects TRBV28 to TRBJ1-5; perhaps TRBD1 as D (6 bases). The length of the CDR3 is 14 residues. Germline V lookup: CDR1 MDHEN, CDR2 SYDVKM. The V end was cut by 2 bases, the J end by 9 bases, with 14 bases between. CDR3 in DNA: TGTGCCAGCAGTTTAATAAGGGACATAGGGCCCCAGCATTTT. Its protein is CASSLIRDIGPQHF.

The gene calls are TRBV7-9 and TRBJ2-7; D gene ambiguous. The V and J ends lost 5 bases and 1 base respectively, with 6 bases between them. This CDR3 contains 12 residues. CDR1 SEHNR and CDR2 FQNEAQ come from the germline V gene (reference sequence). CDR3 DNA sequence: TGTGCCAGCAGCCCGCCGTCCTACGAGCAGTACTTC. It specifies CASSPPSYEQYF.

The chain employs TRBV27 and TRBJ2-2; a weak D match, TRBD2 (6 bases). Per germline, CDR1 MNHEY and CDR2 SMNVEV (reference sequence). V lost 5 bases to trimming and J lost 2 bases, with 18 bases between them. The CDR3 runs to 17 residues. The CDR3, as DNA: TGTGCCAGCAGTATAACCCGTGGACTAACCAACACCGGGGAGCTGTTTTTT. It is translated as CASSITRGLTNTGELFF.

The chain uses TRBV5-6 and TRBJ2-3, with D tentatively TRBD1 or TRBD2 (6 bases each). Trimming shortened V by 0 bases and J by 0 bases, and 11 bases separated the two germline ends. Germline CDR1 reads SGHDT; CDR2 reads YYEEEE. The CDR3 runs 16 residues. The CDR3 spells CASSLGQDYSTDTQYF. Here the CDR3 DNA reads TGTGCCAGCAGCTTGGGACAGGACTATAGCACAGATACGCAGTATTTT.

CDR3 sequence reads: CASSKGDRVGEANEKLFF. The CDR3 coding sequence is TGTGCCAGCAGCAAAGGGGACAGGGTGGGTGAGGCTAATGAAAAACTGTTTTTT. The genes are TRBV21-1 and TRBJ1-4; the table gives TRBD1 as D, unverified against the DNA. TRBV21-1 is reported as a pseudogene. The CDR3 spans 18 residues.

The CDR3 sequence is CASSLATGTVNYFTEAFF. The CDR3 DNA is TGTGCCAGCAGCTTGGCTACCGGGACAGTGAATTATTTCACTGAAGCTTTCTTT. The rearrangement links TRBV7-8 to TRBJ1-1; 7 bases are a match to TRBD1. The junction had 17 bases not matched to a gene; V was cut back by 3 bases and J by 4 bases. The CDR3 covers 18 residues. Per germline, CDR1 SGHVS and CDR2 FQNEAQ.

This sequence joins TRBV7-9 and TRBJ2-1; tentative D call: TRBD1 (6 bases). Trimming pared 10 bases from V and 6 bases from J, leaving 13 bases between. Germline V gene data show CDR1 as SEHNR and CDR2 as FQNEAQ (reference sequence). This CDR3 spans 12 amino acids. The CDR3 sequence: CATSTGSNEQFF. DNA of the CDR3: TGTGCCACCTCGACAGGAAGCAATGAGCAGTTCTTC.

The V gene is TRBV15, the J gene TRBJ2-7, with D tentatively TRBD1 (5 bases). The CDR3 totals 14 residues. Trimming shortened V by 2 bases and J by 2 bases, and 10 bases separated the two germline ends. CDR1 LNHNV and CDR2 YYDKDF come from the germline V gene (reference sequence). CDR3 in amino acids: CATSRSRTPYEQYF. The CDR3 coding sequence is TGTGCCACCAGCAGATCCAGGACACCCTACGAGCAGTACTTC.

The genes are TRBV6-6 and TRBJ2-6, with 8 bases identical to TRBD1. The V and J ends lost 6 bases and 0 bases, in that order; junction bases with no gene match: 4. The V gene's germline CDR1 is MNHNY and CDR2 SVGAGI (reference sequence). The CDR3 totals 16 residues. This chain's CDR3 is CASSPGTGSGANVLTF. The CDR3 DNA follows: TGTGCCAGCAGCCCCGGGACAGGCTCTGGGGCCAACGTCCTGACTTTC.

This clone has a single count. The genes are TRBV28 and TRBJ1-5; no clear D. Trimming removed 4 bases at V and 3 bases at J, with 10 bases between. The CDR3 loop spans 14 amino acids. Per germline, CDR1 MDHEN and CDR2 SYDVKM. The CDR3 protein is CASSSQTDNQPQHF. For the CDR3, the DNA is TGTGCCAGCAGTTCCCAGACGGACAATCAGCCCCAGCATTTT.

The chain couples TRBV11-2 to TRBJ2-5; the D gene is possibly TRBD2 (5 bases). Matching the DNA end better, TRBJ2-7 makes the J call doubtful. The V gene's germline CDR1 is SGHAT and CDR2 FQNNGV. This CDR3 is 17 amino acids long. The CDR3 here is CASSHYRGPLGSYEQYF. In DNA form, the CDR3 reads TGTGCCAGCAGCCACTACCGCGGGCCCCTGGGTTCCTACGAGCAGTACTTC.

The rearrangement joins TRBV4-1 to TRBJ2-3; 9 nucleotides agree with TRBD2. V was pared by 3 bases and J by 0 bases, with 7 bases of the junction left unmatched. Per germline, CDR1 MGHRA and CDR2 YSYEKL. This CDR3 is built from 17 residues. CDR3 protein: CASSQPLAGISTDTQYF. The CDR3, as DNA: TGCGCCAGCAGCCAGCCCCTAGCGGGAATTAGCACAGATACGCAGTATTTT.

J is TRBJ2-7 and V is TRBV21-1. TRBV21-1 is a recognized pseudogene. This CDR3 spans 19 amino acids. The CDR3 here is CASNNALDQGTHNSYEQYF. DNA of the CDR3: TGTGCCAGCAACAATGCACTTGATCAGGGGACTCACAACTCCTACGAGCAGTACTTC.

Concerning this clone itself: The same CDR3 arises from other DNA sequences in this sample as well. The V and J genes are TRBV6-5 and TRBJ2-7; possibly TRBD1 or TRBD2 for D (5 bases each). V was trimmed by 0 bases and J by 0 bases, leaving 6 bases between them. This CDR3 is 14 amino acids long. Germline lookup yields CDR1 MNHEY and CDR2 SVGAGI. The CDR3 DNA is TGTGCCAGCAGTTACTCGGGGGACTCCTACGAGCAGTACTTC. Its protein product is CASSYSGDSYEQYF.

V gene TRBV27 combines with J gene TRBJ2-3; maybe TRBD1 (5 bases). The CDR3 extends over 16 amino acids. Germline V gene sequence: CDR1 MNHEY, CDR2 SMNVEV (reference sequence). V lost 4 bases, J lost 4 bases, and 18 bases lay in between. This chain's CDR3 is CASSSLGVLGPDTQYF. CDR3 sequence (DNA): TGTGCCAGCAGTTCTCTAGGGGTGTTGGGGCCAGATACGCAGTATTTT.

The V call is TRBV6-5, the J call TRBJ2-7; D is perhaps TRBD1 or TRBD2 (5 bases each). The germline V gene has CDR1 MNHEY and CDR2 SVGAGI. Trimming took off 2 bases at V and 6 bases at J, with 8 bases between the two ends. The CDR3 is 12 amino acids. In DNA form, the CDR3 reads TGTGCCAGCAGTTACCCAGGGACCGAGCAGTACTTC. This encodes CASSYPGTEQYF.

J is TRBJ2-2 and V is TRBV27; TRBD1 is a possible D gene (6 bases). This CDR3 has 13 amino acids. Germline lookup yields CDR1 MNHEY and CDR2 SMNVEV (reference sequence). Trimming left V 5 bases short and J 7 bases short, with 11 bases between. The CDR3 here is CASSLQGFGELFF. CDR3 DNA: TGTGCCAGCAGTCTTCAGGGGTTCGGGGAGCTGTTTTTT.